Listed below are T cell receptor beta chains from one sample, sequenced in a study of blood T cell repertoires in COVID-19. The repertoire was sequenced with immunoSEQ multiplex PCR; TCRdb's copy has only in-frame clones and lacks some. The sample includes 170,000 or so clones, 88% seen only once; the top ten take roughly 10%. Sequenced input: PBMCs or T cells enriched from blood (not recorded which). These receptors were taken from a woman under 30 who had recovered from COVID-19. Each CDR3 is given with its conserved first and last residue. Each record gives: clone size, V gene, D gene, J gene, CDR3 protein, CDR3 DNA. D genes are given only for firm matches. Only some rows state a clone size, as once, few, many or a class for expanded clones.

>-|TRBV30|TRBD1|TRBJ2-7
CAWSATRTGKFGEQYF
TGTGCCTGGAGTGCTACCCGGACAGGGAAGTTCGGCGAGCAGTACTTC
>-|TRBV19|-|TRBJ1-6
CASSISSGPHSPLHF
TGTGCCAGTAGTATTTCCTCAGGGCCCCATTCACCCCTCCACTTT
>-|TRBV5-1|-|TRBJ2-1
CASSLAGDGGSYEQFF
TGCGCCAGCAGCTTGGCCGGAGACGGTGGGTCCTATGAGCAGTTCTTC
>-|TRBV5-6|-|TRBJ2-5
CASSFGRGETQYF
TGTGCCAGCAGCTTCGGTAGAGGAGAGACCCAGTACTTC
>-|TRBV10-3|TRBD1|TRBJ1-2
CAITPGQGDGYTF
TGTGCCATCACCCCGGGACAGGGGGATGGCTACACCTTC
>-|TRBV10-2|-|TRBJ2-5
CASSSPETQYF
TGCGCCAGCAGTTCTCCGGAGACCCAGTACTTC
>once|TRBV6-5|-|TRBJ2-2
CASTRGARNTGELFF
TGTGCCAGCACCCGCGGAGCGAGGAACACCGGGGAGCTGTTTTTT
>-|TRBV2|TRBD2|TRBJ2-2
CASGGDSGGWNTGELFF
TGTGCCAGCGGAGGGGATAGCGGGGGTTGGAACACCGGGGAGCTGTTTTTT
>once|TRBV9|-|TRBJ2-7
CASSPWRGGSYEQYF
TGTGCCAGCAGCCCCTGGAGGGGGGGGTCCTACGAGCAGTACTTC
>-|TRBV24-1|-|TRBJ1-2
CATSDDLRGGYTF
TGTGCCACCAGTGATGATCTAAGGGGCGGCTACACCTTC
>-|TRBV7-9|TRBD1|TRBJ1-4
CASSLGLGTGFEKLFF
TGTGCCAGCAGCTTAGGATTGGGGACAGGGTTCGAAAAACTGTTTTTT
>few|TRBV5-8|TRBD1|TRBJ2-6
CASSFPGGTGANVLTF
TGTGCCAGCAGCTTTCCAGGGGGTACTGGGGCCAACGTCCTGACTTTC
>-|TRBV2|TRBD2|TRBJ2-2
CASSEDLAGRLNTGELFF
TGTGCCAGCAGTGAAGACCTAGCGGGGAGATTGAACACCGGGGAGCTGTTTTTT
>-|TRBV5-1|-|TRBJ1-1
CASSLWTMNTEAFF
TGCGCCAGCAGCTTATGGACAATGAACACTGAAGCTTTCTTT
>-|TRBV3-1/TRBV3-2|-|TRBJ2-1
CASSAVAEGREQFF
TGTGCCAGCAGCGCGGTAGCGGAAGGCCGGGAGCAGTTCTTC
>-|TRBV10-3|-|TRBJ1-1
CAIAKGRENTEAFF
TGTGCCATCGCTAAGGGGAGGGAGAACACTGAAGCTTTCTTT
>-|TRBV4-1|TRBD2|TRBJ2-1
CASSQEVGAVAGGIGEQFF
TGCGCCAGCAGCCAAGAGGTTGGAGCCGTAGCGGGAGGAATAGGTGAGCAGTTCTTC
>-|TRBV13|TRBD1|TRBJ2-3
CASSLRPGQSTDTQYF
TGTGCCAGCAGCTTGCGCCCGGGACAGTCCACAGATACGCAGTATTTT
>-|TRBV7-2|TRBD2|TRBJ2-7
CASSFTAGGIEQYF
TGTGCCAGCAGCTTTACAGCGGGGGGGATCGAGCAGTACTTC
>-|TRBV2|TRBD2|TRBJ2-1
CASYLESGFRGVAFF
TGTGCCAGCTACCTTGAATCCGGGTTTCGGGGGGTTGCGTTCTTC
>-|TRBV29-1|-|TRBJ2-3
CSVDGFPSGDTQYF
TGCAGCGTTGATGGGTTCCCTTCGGGAGATACGCAGTATTTT
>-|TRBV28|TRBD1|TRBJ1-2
CASSLYLTQGVPYGYTF
TGTGCCAGCAGTTTATACCTAACGCAGGGGGTCCCCTATGGCTACACCTTC
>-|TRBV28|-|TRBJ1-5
CASSSASEVQSLSNQPQHF
TGTGCCAGCAGTTCCGCCTCCGAAGTTCAGTCCCTTAGCAATCAGCCCCAGCATTTT
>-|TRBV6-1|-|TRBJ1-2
CASSEKGGGVGYTF
TGTGCCAGCAGTGAAAAAGGCGGGGGTGTTGGCTACACCTTC
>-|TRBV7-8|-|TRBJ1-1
CASSQGGRTEAFF
TGTGCCAGCAGCCAAGGCGGGAGGACTGAAGCTTTCTTT
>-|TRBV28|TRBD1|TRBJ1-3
CASSLSGGGAYTIYF
TGTGCCAGCAGTTTATCCGGAGGGGGCGCGTACACCATATATTTT
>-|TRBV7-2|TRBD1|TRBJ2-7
CASSLLGTGAGNYEQYF
TGTGCCAGCAGCTTATTAGGGACAGGGGCCGGAAACTACGAGCAGTACTTC
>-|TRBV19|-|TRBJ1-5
CASSIPPRREFDQPQHF
TGTGCCAGTAGTATCCCCCCTCGCAGGGAATTTGATCAGCCCCAGCATTTT
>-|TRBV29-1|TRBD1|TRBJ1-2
CSVEGLGGANYGYTF
TGCAGCGTTGAAGGTTTAGGGGGCGCTAACTATGGCTACACCTTC
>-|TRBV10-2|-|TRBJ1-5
CASSAREGIGQPQHF
TGCGCCAGCAGTGCTCGGGAGGGAATAGGGCAGCCCCAGCATTTT
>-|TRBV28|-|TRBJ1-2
CASSGDTDLYGYTF
TGTGCCAGCAGTGGGGACACAGACCTCTATGGCTACACCTTC
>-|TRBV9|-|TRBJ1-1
CASSVVSGVGVLF
TGTGCCAGCAGCGTAGTCTCGGGGGTGGGTGTCCTTTTT
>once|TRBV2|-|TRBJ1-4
CASSEAGREMEKLFF
TGTGCCAGCAGTGAAGCAGGGAGGGAGATGGAAAAACTGTTTTTT
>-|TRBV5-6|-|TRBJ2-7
CASSLVGDSYEQYF
TGTGCCAGCAGCTTGGTCGGGGATTCCTACGAGCAGTACTTC
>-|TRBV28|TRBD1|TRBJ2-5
CASSSTTGGDETQYF
TGTGCCAGCAGTTCAACGACAGGGGGAGACGAGACCCAGTACTTC
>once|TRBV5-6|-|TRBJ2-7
CASSLVNEQYF
TGTGCCAGCAGCTTGGTAAACGAGCAGTACTTC
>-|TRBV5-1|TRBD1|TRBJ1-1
CASSLDRGMTEAFF
TGCGCCAGCAGCTTGGACAGGGGGATGACTGAAGCTTTCTTT
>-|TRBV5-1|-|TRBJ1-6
CASSHGQDNSPLHF
TGCGCCAGCAGCCACGGACAAGATAATTCACCCCTCCACTTT
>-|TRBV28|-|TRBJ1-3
CASSLAVTGNTIYF
TGTGCCAGCAGTTTAGCGGTCACTGGAAACACCATATATTTT
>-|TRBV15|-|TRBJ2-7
CATSRDRGSHEQYF
TGTGCCACCAGCAGAGATAGGGGAAGCCACGAGCAGTACTTC
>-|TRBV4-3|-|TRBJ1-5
CASSQDRVIQPQHF
TGCGCCAGCAGCCAAGACAGGGTTATTCAGCCCCAGCATTTT
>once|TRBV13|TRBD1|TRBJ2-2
CASSLGWDRQGVTGELFF
TGTGCCAGCAGCTTAGGCTGGGACAGGCAAGGGGTCACCGGGGAGCTGTTTTTT
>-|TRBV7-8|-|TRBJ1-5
CASSQSGGSNQPQHF
TGTGCCAGCAGCCAGAGTGGCGGGAGCAATCAGCCCCAGCATTTT
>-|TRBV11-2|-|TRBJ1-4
CASSPSPGGEKLFF
TGTGCCAGCAGCCCGAGTCCCGGCGGTGAAAAACTGTTTTTT
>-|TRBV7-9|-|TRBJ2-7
CASMGQVSYEQYF
TGTGCCAGCATGGGGCAGGTATCCTACGAGCAGTACTTC
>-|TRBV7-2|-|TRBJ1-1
CASSLGSGAWKAFF
TGTGCCAGCAGCTTAGGCTCAGGGGCTTGGAAAGCTTTCTTT
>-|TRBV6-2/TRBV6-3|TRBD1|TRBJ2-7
CASSRDRVYYEQYF
TGTGCCAGCAGTCGCGACAGGGTTTACTACGAGCAGTACTTC
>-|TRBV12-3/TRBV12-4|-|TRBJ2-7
CASSPTRRWEQYF
TGTGCCAGCAGTCCGACAAGGCGCTGGGAGCAGTACTTC
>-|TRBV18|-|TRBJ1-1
CASSPGAPEAFF
TGTGCCAGCTCACCAGGGGCGCCTGAAGCTTTCTTT
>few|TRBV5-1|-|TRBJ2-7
CASSLVSAGGGYEQYF
TGCGCCAGCAGCTTGGTTTCAGCAGGGGGAGGTTACGAGCAGTACTTC
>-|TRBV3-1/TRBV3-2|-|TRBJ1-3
CASSQSVGESGNTIYF
TGTGCCAGCAGCCAATCGGTCGGGGAATCTGGAAACACCATATATTTT
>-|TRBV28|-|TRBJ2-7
CASSSGPTYEQYF
TGTGCCAGCAGTTCAGGGCCTACCTACGAGCAGTACTTC